The rows below give T cell receptor beta chains drawn from one sample of a study of shared clonotypes between healthy human individuals. Sequencing used immunoSEQ multiplex PCR; TCRdb keeps in-frame clones, though not all of them. The repertoire includes nearly 500,000 clones, about 82% of them detected once, and 13% sits in the top ten. Sequencing was done on a sample of PBMCs. These receptors were obtained from a woman aged 40 to 49 in good health. Some clones in this sample may be carry-over from other donors' samples. Each CDR3 is given with its conserved first and last residue. The order of the fields is D gene, clone size, J gene, V gene, CDR3 protein, CDR3 DNA. A D gene is named only where the DNA matches it firmly. A clone size is listed for some rows: how often the clone was seen (once, few, many), or a class if it is expanded.

-	-	TRBJ2-1	TRBV2	CASSEGPNNEQFF	TGTGCCAGCAGCGAGGGACCAAACAATGAGCAGTTCTTC
TRBD1	-	TRBJ2-7	TRBV5-1	CASSQDRGQGYEQYF	TGCGCCAGCAGCCAAGACAGGGGGCAAGGCTACGAGCAGTACTTC
TRBD1	-	TRBJ2-7	TRBV6-5	CASSYSHTGDYEQYF	TGTGCCAGCAGTTACTCCCATACAGGGGACTACGAGCAGTACTTC
TRBD1	-	TRBJ2-1	TRBV28	CASSGPGQGGGEQFF	TGTGCCAGCAGTGGTCCGGGACAGGGAGGGGGTGAGCAGTTCTTC
-	-	TRBJ1-2	TRBV11-2	CASSLLNNYGYTF	TGTGCCAGCAGCTTACTCAACAACTATGGCTACACCTTC
TRBD1	few	TRBJ2-7	TRBV19	CASSIRDRDHEQYF	TGTGCCAGTAGTATTAGGGACAGGGACCACGAGCAGTACTTC
-	-	TRBJ2-3	TRBV6-6	CASSYTGSLGTDTQYF	TGTGCCAGCAGTTACACCGGCTCCCTAGGCACAGATACGCAGTATTTT
-	-	TRBJ1-1	TRBV2	CASSEVASSDTEAFF	TGTGCCAGCAGTGAAGTAGCCTCCTCGGACACTGAAGCTTTCTTT
-	-	TRBJ2-1	TRBV28	CASRSQGNEQFF	TGTGCCAGCAGAAGCCAGGGCAATGAGCAGTTCTTC
-	-	TRBJ2-7	TRBV18	CASSPPNRAPYEQYF	TGTGCCAGCTCACCACCTAACAGGGCTCCCTACGAGCAGTACTTC
-	-	TRBJ2-5	TRBV5-1	CASSLAARGQETQYF	TGCGCCAGCAGCTTGGCCGCGCGGGGACAAGAGACCCAGTACTTC
-	-	TRBJ1-4	TRBV7-2	CASTSNRKNEKLFF	TGTGCCAGCACCTCCAACCGGAAAAATGAAAAACTGTTTTTT
-	-	TRBJ2-3	TRBV9	CASSLGLHSTDTQYF	TGTGCCAGCAGCCTTGGACTTCACAGCACAGATACGCAGTATTTT
-	-	TRBJ2-1	TRBV10-2	CASIWQGSSNEQFF	TGCGCCAGTATATGGCAGGGGTCGTCGAATGAGCAGTTCTTC
-	-	TRBJ1-2	TRBV28	CASSTTYGYTF	TGTGCCAGCAGTACAACCTATGGCTACACCTTC
TRBD2	-	TRBJ2-5	TRBV10-1	CASSDSGLAGGSGETQYF	TGCGCCAGCAGTGACTCGGGACTAGCGGGAGGGTCGGGGGAGACCCAGTACTTC
-	-	TRBJ2-3	TRBV15	CATSLLGRDTQYF	TGTGCCACCAGCCTACTTGGGCGGGATACGCAGTATTTT
-	-	TRBJ1-3	TRBV9	CASSPRAYSSGNTIYF	TGTGCCAGCAGCCCCCGAGCTTACAGCTCTGGAAACACCATATATTTT
-	-	TRBJ2-2	TRBV7-8	CASSLERVPGELFF	TGTGCCAGCAGCTTAGAGAGGGTACCCGGGGAGCTGTTTTTT
TRBD2	-	TRBJ2-3	TRBV6-5	CASRLARGTDTQYF	TGTGCCAGCAGACTAGCGAGGGGCACAGATACGCAGTATTTT
-	-	TRBJ1-3	TRBV5-1	CASSPGPRSSGNTIYF	TGCGCCAGCAGCCCGGGACCGCGGAGCTCTGGAAACACCATATATTTT
TRBD1	-	TRBJ1-2	TRBV28	CASSLYKGQGVPGYTF	TGTGCCAGCAGTTTATATAAGGGACAGGGGGTTCCTGGCTACACCTTC
TRBD2	-	TRBJ2-1	TRBV11-2	CASSLAAGAGYNEQFF	TGTGCCAGCAGCTTAGCGGCGGGAGCGGGCTACAATGAGCAGTTCTTC
-	-	TRBJ2-5	TRBV19	CASSIKAGVETQYF	TGTGCCAGTAGTATCAAGGCAGGGGTGGAGACCCAGTACTTC
TRBD2	-	TRBJ2-1	TRBV27	CASSSDTYLAGDYNEQFF	TGTGCCAGCAGTTCGGATACCTACCTAGCGGGGGACTACAATGAGCAGTTCTTC
-	-	TRBJ2-7	TRBV6-5	CASLEGGYEQYF	TGTGCCAGCCTTGAGGGGGGGTACGAGCAGTACTTC
TRBD2	-	TRBJ2-1	TRBV2	CASKQRESGNEQFF	TGTGCCAGCAAGCAGCGGGAGTCGGGGAATGAGCAGTTCTTC
-	-	TRBJ2-7	TRBV11-2	CASSLLFDYEQYF	TGTGCCAGCAGCTTATTATTCGACTACGAGCAGTACTTC
-	many	TRBJ1-4	TRBV7-9	CASSALEGRLFF	TGTGCCAGCAGCGCCTTGGAAGGGAGACTGTTTTTT
TRBD1	once	TRBJ2-7	TRBV5-6	CASSSVVQGTGEQYF	TGTGCCAGCAGCTCCGTGGTACAGGGGACCGGCGAGCAGTACTTC
-	-	TRBJ2-7	TRBV28	CASWGLLTGQYF	TGTGCCAGCTGGGGCCTTTTAACCGGGCAGTACTTC
TRBD2	-	TRBJ2-1	TRBV30	CAWRLADSYNEQFF	TGTGCCTGGCGCCTAGCGGACTCCTACAATGAGCAGTTCTTC
TRBD2	-	TRBJ2-3	TRBV28	CASSISGLSTDTQYF	TGTGCCAGCAGTATTAGCGGGTTAAGCACAGATACGCAGTATTTT
TRBD2	-	TRBJ2-1	TRBV18	CASSPLAGNNEQFF	TGTGCCAGCTCACCACTAGCGGGGAACAATGAGCAGTTCTTC
TRBD1	-	TRBJ1-5	TRBV7-2	CASSLDPGGQGDQPQHF	TGTGCCAGCAGCTTAGACCCCGGCGGACAGGGGGACCAGCCCCAGCATTTT
-	-	TRBJ1-1	TRBV5-6	CASSAGVQEEAFF	TGTGCCAGCAGCGCTGGGGTACAAGAAGAAGCTTTCTTT
TRBD1	-	TRBJ2-5	TRBV5-4	CASSRGQGVGQETQYF	TGTGCCAGCAGCCGGGGACAGGGGGTAGGGCAAGAGACCCAGTACTTC
-	-	TRBJ1-1	TRBV9	CASSPTGQGTEAFF	TGTGCCAGCAGCCCCACAGGGCAGGGGACTGAAGCTTTCTTT
TRBD1	-	TRBJ1-4	TRBV7-3	CASSWDRLDEKLFF	TGTGCCAGCAGCTGGGACAGGCTCGACGAAAAACTGTTTTTT
-	-	TRBJ1-1	TRBV6-6	CASSTDSNTEAFF	TGTGCCAGCAGTACAGACAGCAACACTGAAGCTTTCTTT
-	-	TRBJ1-6	TRBV5-6	CASSSRAHKKNSPLHF	TGTGCCAGCAGCTCAAGGGCCCATAAGAAGAATTCACCCCTCCACTTT
-	-	TRBJ2-4	TRBV10-2	CASSVGPSQNIQYF	TGCGCCAGCAGTGTGGGACCTTCCCAAAACATTCAGTACTTC
-	-	TRBJ1-3	TRBV19	CASSITGSGNTIYF	TGTGCCAGTAGTATAACAGGCTCTGGAAACACCATATATTTT
TRBD1	-	TRBJ2-3	TRBV7-2	CASSPPPIRGIKADTQYF	TGTGCCAGCAGCCCCCCTCCAATCAGGGGGATTAAAGCAGATACGCAGTATTTT
TRBD1	few	TRBJ1-4	TRBV7-2	CASSLTGDNEKLFF	TGTGCCAGCAGCCTCACAGGGGATAATGAAAAACTGTTTTTT
-	-	TRBJ2-3	TRBV27	CASSLLGTDTQYF	TGTGCCAGCAGTTTGTTGGGCACAGATACGCAGTATTTT
-	-	TRBJ2-2	TRBV18	CASSPPPRVFLDTGELFF	TGTGCCAGCTCACCACCTCCCAGGGTTTTTCTTGACACCGGGGAGCTGTTTTTT
TRBD2	-	TRBJ2-5	TRBV7-2	CASSLTSGPQETQYF	TGTGCCAGCAGCTTGACTAGCGGTCCCCAAGAGACCCAGTACTTC
TRBD2	-	TRBJ2-2	TRBV5-4	CASSLSSGGNTGELFF	TGTGCCAGCAGCTTGTCGAGCGGGGGGAACACCGGGGAGCTGTTTTTT
-	few	TRBJ2-6	TRBV4-2	CASSQALSSGANVLTF	TGTGCCAGCAGCCAAGCACTCAGCTCTGGGGCCAACGTCCTGACTTTC
-	-	TRBJ2-1	TRBV28	CASSLGARVGYNEQFF	TGTGCCAGCAGCCTAGGGGCCAGGGTCGGCTACAATGAGCAGTTCTTC
TRBD2	-	TRBJ2-7	TRBV28	CASSVAGSWANEQYF	TGTGCCAGCAGTGTAGCGGGATCCTGGGCCAACGAGCAGTACTTC